This T cell receptor beta chain is from a study of shared clonotypes between healthy human individuals. The V gene's germline CDR1 is SGDLS and CDR2 YYNGEE. Trimming shortened V by 3 bases and J by 2 bases, and 18 bases separated the two germline ends. The CDR3 covers 16 residues. TCRdb keeps only in-frame clones here, not all; method: immunoSEQ multiplex PCR. The sample includes roughly 1,500,000 clones, nearly 99% of them seen just once. The rearrangement links TRBV9 to TRBJ2-7, with a possible D match to TRBD2 (5 bases). This clonotype was sampled from a man in his thirties or forties in good health. Material: naive CD4+ T cells sorted from blood. As for subset: CD45RA+ positively selected. CDR3 residues: CASSGGWRAFAYEQYF. DNA for the CDR3: TGTGCCAGCAGCGGGGGTTGGCGGGCCTTCGCCTACGAGCAGTACTTC.